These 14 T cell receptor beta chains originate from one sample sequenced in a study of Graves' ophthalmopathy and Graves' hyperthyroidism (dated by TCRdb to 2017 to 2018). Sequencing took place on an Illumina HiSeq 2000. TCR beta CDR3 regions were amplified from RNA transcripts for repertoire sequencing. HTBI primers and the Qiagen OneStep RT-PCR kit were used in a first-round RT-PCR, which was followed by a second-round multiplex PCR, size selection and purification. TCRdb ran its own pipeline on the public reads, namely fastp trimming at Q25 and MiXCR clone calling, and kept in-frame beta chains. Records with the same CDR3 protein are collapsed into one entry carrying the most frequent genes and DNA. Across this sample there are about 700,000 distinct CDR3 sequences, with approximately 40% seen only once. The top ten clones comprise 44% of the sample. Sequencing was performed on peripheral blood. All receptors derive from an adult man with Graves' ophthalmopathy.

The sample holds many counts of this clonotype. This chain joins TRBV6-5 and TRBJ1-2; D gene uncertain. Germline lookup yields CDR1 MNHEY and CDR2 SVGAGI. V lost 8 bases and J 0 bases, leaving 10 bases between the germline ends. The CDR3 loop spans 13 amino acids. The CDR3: CASSATPNYGYTF. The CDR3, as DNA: TGTGCCAGCTCAGCCACGCCTAACTATGGCTACACCTTC.

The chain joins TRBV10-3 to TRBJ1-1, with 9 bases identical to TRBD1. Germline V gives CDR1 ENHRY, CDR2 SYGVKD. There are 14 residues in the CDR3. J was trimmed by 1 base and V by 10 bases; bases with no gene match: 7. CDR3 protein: CASGPGQGNTEAFF. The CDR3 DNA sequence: TGTGCCAGCGGACCGGGACAGGGGAACACTGAAGCTTTCTTT.

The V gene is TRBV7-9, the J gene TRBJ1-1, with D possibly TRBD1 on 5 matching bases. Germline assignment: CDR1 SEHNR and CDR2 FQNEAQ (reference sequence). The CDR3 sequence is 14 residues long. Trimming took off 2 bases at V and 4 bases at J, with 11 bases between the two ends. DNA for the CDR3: TGTGCCAGCAGCTTACAGGGTTTCGGCACTGAAGCTTTCTTT. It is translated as CASSLQGFGTEAFF.

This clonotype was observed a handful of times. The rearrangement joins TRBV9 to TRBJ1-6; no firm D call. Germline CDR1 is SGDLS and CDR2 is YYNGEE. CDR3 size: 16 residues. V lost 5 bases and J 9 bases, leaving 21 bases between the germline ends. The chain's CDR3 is CASSPERLDWISPLHF. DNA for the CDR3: TGTGCCAGCAGTCCTGAGCGACTGGACTGGATTTCACCCCTCCACTTT.

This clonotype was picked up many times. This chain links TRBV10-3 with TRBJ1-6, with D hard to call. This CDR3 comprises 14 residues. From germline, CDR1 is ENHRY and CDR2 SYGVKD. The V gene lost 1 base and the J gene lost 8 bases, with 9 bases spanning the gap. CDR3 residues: CAISEYRWDSPLHF. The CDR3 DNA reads TGTGCCATCAGTGAGTATCGGTGGGATTCACCCCTCCACTTT.

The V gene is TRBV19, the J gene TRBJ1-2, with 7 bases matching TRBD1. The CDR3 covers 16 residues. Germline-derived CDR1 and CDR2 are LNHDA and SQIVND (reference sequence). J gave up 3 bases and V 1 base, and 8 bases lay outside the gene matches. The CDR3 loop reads CASSIVAGTAYYGYTF. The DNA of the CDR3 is TGTGCCAGTAGTATAGTCGCCGGGACAGCTTACTATGGCTACACCTTC.

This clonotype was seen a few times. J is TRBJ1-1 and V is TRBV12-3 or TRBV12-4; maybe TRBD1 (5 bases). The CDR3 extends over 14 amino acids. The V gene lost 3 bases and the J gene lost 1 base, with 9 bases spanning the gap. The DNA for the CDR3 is TGTGCCAGCAGTTTCTCAACAGGGAACACTGAAGCTTTCTTT. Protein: CASSFSTGNTEAFF.

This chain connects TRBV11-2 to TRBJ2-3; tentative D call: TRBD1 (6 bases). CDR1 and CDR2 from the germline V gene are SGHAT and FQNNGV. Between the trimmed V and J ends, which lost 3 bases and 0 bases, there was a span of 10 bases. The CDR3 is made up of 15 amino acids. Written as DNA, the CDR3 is TGTGCCAGCAGCTTGAGACAGGCTAGCACAGATACGCAGTATTTT. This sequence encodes CASSLRQASTDTQYF. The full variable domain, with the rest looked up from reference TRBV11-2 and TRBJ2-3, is EAGVAQSPRYKIIEKRQSVAFWCNPISGHATLYWYQQILGQGPKLLIQFQNNGVVDDSQLPKDRFSAERLKGVDSTLKIQPAKLEDSAVYLCASSLRQASTDTQYFGPGTRLTVL.

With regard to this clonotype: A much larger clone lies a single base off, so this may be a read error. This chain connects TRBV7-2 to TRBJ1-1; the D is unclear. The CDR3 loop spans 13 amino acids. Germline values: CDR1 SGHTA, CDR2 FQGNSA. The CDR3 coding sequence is TGTGCCGGCAGCCTGGAGGGCTGGGTTGAAGCTTTCTTT. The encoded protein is CAGSLEGWVEAFF.

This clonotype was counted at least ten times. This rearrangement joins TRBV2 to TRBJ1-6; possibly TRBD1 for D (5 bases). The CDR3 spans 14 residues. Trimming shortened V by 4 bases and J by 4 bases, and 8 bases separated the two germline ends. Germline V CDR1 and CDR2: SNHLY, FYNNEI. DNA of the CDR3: TGTGCCAGCAGTGGGGGGGGATATAATTCACCCCTCCACTTT. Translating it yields CASSGGGYNSPLHF.

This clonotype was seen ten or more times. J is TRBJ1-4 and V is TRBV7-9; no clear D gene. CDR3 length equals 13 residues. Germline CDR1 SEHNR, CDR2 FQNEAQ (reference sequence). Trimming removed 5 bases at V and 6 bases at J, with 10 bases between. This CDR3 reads CASSASGDEKLFF. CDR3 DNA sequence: TGTGCCAGCAGCGCGTCGGGAGATGAAAAACTGTTTTTT.

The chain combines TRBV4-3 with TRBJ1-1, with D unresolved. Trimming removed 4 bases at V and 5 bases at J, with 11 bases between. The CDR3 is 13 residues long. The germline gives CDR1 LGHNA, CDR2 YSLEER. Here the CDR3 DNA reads TGCGCCAGCAGCCTAAAAAGAGGGACTGAAGCTTTCTTT. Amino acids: CASSLKRGTEAFF.

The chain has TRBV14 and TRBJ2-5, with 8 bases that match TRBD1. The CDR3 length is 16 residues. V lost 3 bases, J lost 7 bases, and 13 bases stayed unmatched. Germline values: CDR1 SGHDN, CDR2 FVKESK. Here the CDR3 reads CASSQVLGQGEGTQYF. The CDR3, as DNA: TGTGCCAGCAGCCAGGTCTTAGGACAGGGAGAAGGGACCCAGTACTTC.

In nucleotides, the CDR3 is TGTGCCAGCAGTGGGCCAAGACAGGGTGAATCCTACGAGCAGTACTTC. Translating gives CASSGPRQGESYEQYF. V usage is TRBV6-6 and J usage is TRBJ2-7; 7 nucleotides align to TRBD1. CDR1 MNHNY and CDR2 SVGAGI come from the germline V gene (reference sequence). Germline trimming cut 5 bases from V and 1 base from J; bases unmatched to any gene: 11. The CDR3 has 16 amino acids.